The clone carrying this T cell receptor beta chain was observed at least ten times. The entry originates in a study of patients and donors after allogeneic stem cell transplantation. TCRdb redid the calling of the RT-PCR reads with MiXCR, one entry per CDR3 protein. The sample consists of approximately 60,000 distinct CDR3 sequences, approximately 12% of them appearing once. CDR1 and CDR2 from the germline V gene are MNHEY and SVGAGI. This CDR3 spans 13 amino acids. The V gene lost 2 bases and the J gene lost 6 bases, with 8 bases spanning the gap. V is TRBV6-5 and J is TRBJ1-5; no clear D gene. The sequence was collected from a human donor who was either an allogeneic HSCT recipient or a stem cell or donor lymphocyte infusion donor (not recorded which). It is not recorded whose cells these are; they may come from a transplant donor. The sequenced sample was blood, either unsorted or a sorted T cell fraction (not recorded which). This CDR3 is CASSYREGQPQHF. The CDR3 DNA is TGTGCCAGCAGTTACAGGGAAGGTCAGCCCCAGCATTTT.